This T cell receptor (beta chain) comes out of a study of T cells in Graves' hyperthyroidism and ophthalmopathy (dated by TCRdb to 2018 to 2020). In terms of the full investigation: Peripheral blood samples were taken at the time of initial diagnosis, prior to any treatment. TCR V-J signatures able to tell the groups apart were searched for in a discovery cohort of 90 to 100 patients, of whom fewer than 45 had Graves' ophthalmopathy and around 57 had stable Graves' hyperthyroidism. Whether ophthalmopathy could be predicted prospectively was tested in an independent validation cohort made up of fewer than 20 hyperthyroidism patients plus 17 patients who later progressed to ophthalmopathy. The roughly 100 discovery patients were divided at random into training and test sets in a 7:3 ratio. Thyroid tissue and blood T-cell repertoires from roughly six Graves' hyperthyroidism patients were also compared in the study. After blood sampling, hyperthyroidism patients were treated with methimazole at a starting dose of 30 mg daily, and ophthalmopathy patients were treated with high-dose intravenous methylprednisolone. TCR Vbeta CDR3 sequencing of 120 to 150 peripheral blood samples (roughly 41 ophthalmopathy, over 70 hyperthyroidism and about 17 progressor patients) is reported in the paper.

The TCR beta CDR3 regions were amplified from the RNA transcripts. For the first round of RT-PCR on the TCR CDR3, the HTBI primer set was used together with the Qiagen OneStep RT-PCR kit. The libraries were constructed in a second round of multiplex PCR and then size-selected and purified. Sequencing of the libraries was done on an Illumina HiSeq2000 using paired-end 100 bp reads. On the study's bioinformatics: SOAPnuke was used to process the raw data, throwing out any read that contained adapters or uncalled bases, had a mean Phred below 15, or lacked an exact constant-primer or identifier match. COPE v1.2.5 was used to merge high-quality paired reads, and clonotypes were defined as unique nucleotide sequences. MiTCR v1.1 was used to align the clonotypes against IMGT TRBV, TRBD and TRBJ reference segments. The analysis was restricted to V-J combinations with a frequency above 0.0001, which together covered 99.2% of the repertoires. The TCS score was defined as F50 (clonal expansion) divided by E x V (chaos), with BLOSUM62-based TCRdist calculated between CDR3 peptides within each V-J. Welch's t-statistics and random forest reduced around 550 V-J features to under 15, which were used in a naive Bayes classifier (R e1071). In-frame beta chains were kept once TCRdb had trimmed the public reads at Q25 with fastp and called clones with MiXCR. Identical CDR3 protein sequences are pooled into one entry, listed with their most common genes and DNA. These V and J calls are TCRdb output, not the study's own analysis. The sample contains about 570,000 distinct CDR3 sequences, around 15% of them found a single time. Of the sample, approximately 13% falls within the top ten clones.

In the germline V gene, CDR1 corresponds to SGHTS and CDR2 to YDEGEE. From cysteine to phenylalanine, the CDR3 is 16 amino acids long. Only the CDR3 region is kept as DNA, spanning 48 bases read in frame from base 1. A distance of 11 bases separates the germline ends of V and J, which lose 4 bases and 0 bases respectively. Stable Graves' hyperthyroidism was defined as no progression to ophthalmopathy during 18 months of follow-up. Hyperthyroidism patients were newly diagnosed, with disease duration under 2 months, and aged 18 to 65 years. The study excluded patients with uncontrolled infections, other autoimmune diseases, pregnancy or lactation. Diagnoses were established on the basis of clinical symptoms, serum thyroxine and TRAb, thyroid ultrasound, and orbital computed tomography. PBMCs were separated from roughly 10 ml of fresh peripheral blood using Ficoll-Paque density gradient centrifugation. Total RNA was extracted with Trizol reagent, and quality was checked on an Agilent 2100 Bioanalyzer.

This clonotype has ten or more counts. Its antigen remains undetermined. No qualities accompany the bases; no much larger clone lies one base away. General findings and caveats noted by the study authors: No statistical method was used to set the sample size in advance, and investigators knew the group allocation. A 13 V-J signature model separated ophthalmopathy from stable hyperthyroidism, with approximately 87% sensitivity and roughly 84% specificity in cross-validation and 80%/75% in testing. In validation, the model predicted progression to ophthalmopathy with 55% to 71% sensitivity and 72% to 85% specificity, a median of about six months before onset. Most expanded thyroid clonotypes (frequency above 0.001) were also detected in blood, suggesting blood repertoires may reflect thyroid immune responses.

What was sequenced was blood. The receptor's source is a woman in her thirties or forties with Graves' hyperthyroidism. The V and J genes are TRBV5-8 and TRBJ2-6; the D gene lacks a confident call. The nucleotides are TGTGCCAGCAGCCTCGGATTCTACTCTGGGGCCAACGTCCTGACTTTC. Its coded protein is CASSLGFYSGANVLTF. With the portions outside the CDR3 filled from the reference TRBV5-8 and TRBJ2-6 genes, the complete variable region becomes EAGVTQSPTHLIKTRGQQATLRCSPISGHTSVYWYQQALGLGLQFLLWYDEGEERNRGNFPPRFSGRQFPNYSSELNVNALELEDSALYLCASSLGFYSGANVLTFGAGSRLTVL.